The TCR beta chain described here comes from a study of cytomegalovirus exposure and HLA in healthy donors (dated by TCRdb to 2016 to 2017). Looking at the study overall: According to an earlier analysis of several hundred of the donors, 200 million or so T cells yielded 95 million to 140 million unique TCR beta sequences and around 280 Gb of sequence data. An early release that covered about 640 HLA-typed donors contained approximately 300 gigabases of sequencing data and some 87 million unique TCR sequences. Among the roughly 400 genotyped donors, roughly 80% belonged to the genetic ancestry cluster associated with self-reported Caucasian donors. The study aimed to test whether signatures of past pathogen exposure could be identified by cataloging public T cell receptors. Using immunosequencing, the study profiled T cell repertoires from 666 subjects and related those repertoires to cytomegalovirus serostatus. A separate validation cohort of approximately 130 different subjects was used in addition to the roughly 670-subject first cohort. To predict cytomegalovirus infection status, the study brought together high-throughput TCR immunosequencing, statistical association of individual TCRs with disease status, and machine learning. In a later analysis, previously published TCR beta repertoires from 500 to 750 donors were re-analyzed and high-resolution HLA genotyping was added so that TCR occurrence patterns could be studied. Rather than using new phenotypic data, the later analysis identified candidate immune exposures from TCR beta sequences and from how often those sequences occurred across donors. An earlier analysis of 587 of the donors used high-throughput TCR beta sequencing to judge whether each TCR beta V gene segment behaved as functional or pseudogenic. Donor age, sex, ethnicity and CMV serostatus were compiled together with the repertoire data. A later genetic analysis used genome-wide SNP genotypes for 398 of the 666 donors, treating that subset as a discovery cohort. Every repertoire in the discovery cohort had been generated on one and the same sequencing platform. Both class I and class II loci were covered by HLA typing, at four-digit resolution. Typing coverage varied by locus: about 629-630 donors for A, B, C, DRB1 and DQB1; roughly 560 for DQA1; more than 600 for DPA1; roughly 450 for DPB1. Four or five DR-DQ haplotypes were handled as single units for association and clustering because linkage in the cohort was strong. Among about 400 genotyped donors of the cohort, an average of approximately 240,000 unique TCR beta nucleotide sequences was sequenced per donor, of which 15% to 20% were non-productive. The research as a whole found: In an earlier analysis of over 550 of the donors, most TCR beta V segments were observed in productive rearrangements about 90% or about 30% of the time, broadly matching IMGT annotations. The 87-base-pair reads could not distinguish some IMGT-functional V segments, including TRBV6-2 and TRBV6-3, so those segments were excluded. A few of the identified cytomegalovirus-associated TCR beta chains were confirmed in vitro to be specific for cytomegalovirus antigens. Correlated functional status among segregating V segments might reflect linkage disequilibrium, but an unknown experimental factor could not be ruled out. The classifier was reported to diagnose cytomegalovirus status with high specificity and sensitivity in both the original and validation cohorts. A group of highly shared sequence variants was considered likely to be a technical artifact of the sequencing pipeline. The study listed 170 or so TCR beta chains as associated with cytomegalovirus. A later genetic analysis reported fewer N-insertions in productive TCRs among donors in an Asian-associated ancestry cluster than the approximately 700-donor mean. This cohort had only TCR beta chains sequenced, and the lack of alpha or paired-chain data limited which features could be detected. In a later analysis, the rate of TCR association differed among HLA loci, with DRB1 alleles having the most associated TCRs and HLA-C alleles having the fewest. CMV serostatus was the only immune exposure information available for the cohort. In a later analysis, around 15,000 TCR beta sequences were associated with specific HLA alleles at a false discovery rate of 0.05. Strong co-occurrence of HLA alleles, especially DR and DQ, made assigning TCR associations to individual alleles difficult. The earlier analysis of about 600 of the donors excluded roughly 17 rarely observed V segments, including chromosome 9 orphons, because counts were too low. In a later analysis, HLA-associated TCR beta chains were found to be more clonally expanded and to have lower generation probabilities than equally common non-associated chains. It was suggested by the authors that the approach could potentially be generalized to other disease states and immunological phenotypes. A further reported finding was that TCR beta sequences accurately predicted the HLA-A and HLA-B alleles for most subjects in the first cohort. Presence/absence analyses assumed roughly uniform sequencing depth across donors, an assumption that may not hold. Most TCR sequences were seen in very few donors, while some public TCRs were found in many individuals. An association between a missense DCLRE1C variant and V-gene and J-gene trimming of TCR beta chains was found in a later genetic analysis and replicated in an independent cohort. A later analysis reported that several top co-occurrence clusters appeared linked to parvovirus B19, influenza, CMV and Epstein-Barr virus. HLA typing was unavailable for some donors at each locus, so association tests used only the typed subset. A later analysis found that most CMV-associated TCR beta chains appeared HLA-restricted, with HLA associations seemingly driven largely by CMV exposure.

The cohort comprised several hundred healthy bone marrow donors. All cohort members were sampled while nominally healthy, although unrecorded immune exposures were likely present. The donor tested CMV seropositive and was one of the 289 seropositive cohort members. Every donor gave a peripheral blood sample, and the peripheral blood mononuclear cells from that sample were used for TCR beta sequencing. Genomic DNA extraction from the blood cell samples was performed with the Qiagen DNeasy Blood Extraction Kit. Library method: the immunoSEQ multiplex PCR assay. For the multiplex PCR, a mixture combining 60 forward primers for TCR Vbeta segments and 13 reverse primers for TCR Jbeta segments was used. Amplification of the CDR3 region of rearranged TCR beta genes was performed with a multiplex PCR assay on genomic DNA. Amplified TCR beta libraries were sequenced as 87-base-pair reads on the Illumina HiSeq System. Under the source paper's analysis protocol: A later analysis tallied around 80 million unique TCR beta chains across the approximately 670 repertoires, and about 12 million of those chains were shared by two or more donors. Raw reads were error-corrected and collapsed into unique sequences with a nearest-neighbor algorithm that merged closely related sequences to remove PCR and sequencing errors. Alignment of CDR3 sequences to IMGT reference sequences was used to assign V, D and J gene segments. For a sequence to be retained, a match of at least six nucleotides to both a V gene segment and a J gene segment was required. A rearrangement was called productive if the CDR3 had no stop codons and remained in frame with V and J, and every other rearrangement was called non-productive. Following IMGT convention, CDR3 was defined as the stretch from the second conserved V-encoded cysteine to the conserved J-encoded phenylalanine. The earlier analysis of roughly 590 of the donors excluded any sequence lacking an unambiguous match to a single V gene segment. In an earlier analysis of 450 to 700 of the donors, V segments were called functional above 56.7% productive rearrangements and were called segregating when the between-donor standard deviation exceeded 5%. A statistical classification framework was built for diagnosing cytomegalovirus status from the catalog of TCR beta chain sequences. In a later analysis, TCR nucleotide sequences were compared against IMGT/GENE-DB human TR gene sequences so that V and J genes could be assigned. A later analysis assigned CDR3 sequences and most-parsimonious VDJ recombination scenarios with the TCRdist pipeline. In a later analysis, each TCR beta chain was defined by its CDR3 amino acid sequence together with its V-gene family, and reads lacking a unique V-gene family were excluded. In a later analysis, fewer than 650 highly shared, low-generation-probability nucleotide sequences were removed to address suspected cross-contamination and a sequencing artifact. In a later analysis, a clonal expansion index for each public chain was calculated from normalized within-repertoire ranks of inferred template counts. In a later analysis, generation probabilities were computed with a VDJ recombination model fitted to out-of-frame rearrangements, and the resulting probabilities were checked against IGoR. Hypergeometric tests were used in a later analysis to score TCR-TCR, TCR-HLA and TCR-CMV co-occurrence, with a repertoire-size bias correction applied to the TCR pairs. False discovery rates were estimated in a later analysis by permuting HLA or CMV assignments 20 times. A later analysis grouped co-occurring TCRs with DBSCAN, adding TCRdist sequence similarity when clustering within HLA-allele-positive subsets. Repertoires with fewer than 30,000 or more than 120,000 public chains were left out of co-occurrence clustering, as were about five repertoires with anomalous nucleotide sharing. This immuneACCESS table, as held by TCRdb, lists in-frame sequences with V and J called but not all clones. Of the missing ones, under half trace to an unresolved V gene in checked studies; the others have no known cause. D and trimming come from the DNA, and the V and J calls and clone size come from that table. Across this sample there are about 130,000 clones, with around three quarters seen only once. Of the sample, 4.2% is held by the ten largest clones.

Trimming takes 4 bases off V and 0 bases off J; junction bases not matched to a gene: 13. Reading from cysteine to phenylalanine, the CDR3 counts 19 amino acids. Of the read, only the CDR3 DNA is kept; its 57 bases are in frame from base 1. Taken from the germline V gene, the CDR1 and CDR2 loops are SGHRS and YFSETQ. Concerning this clone: Which antigen it targets is not known. No much larger clone exists at a distance of one base, and base qualities are not known.

The chain joins TRBV5-1 to TRBJ2-7; TRBD2 lines up with 13 middle nucleotides. This clonotype was obtained from a male donor in good health and CMV-seropositive. The sample comprised PBMCs. The CDR3 is CASSAGLAGFPGGSYEQYF. The nucleotide sequence reads TGCGCCAGCAGCGCGGGACTAGCGGGATTCCCCGGCGGCTCCTACGAGCAGTACTTC.